These 32 T cell receptor beta chains originate from one sample sequenced in a study of beta chain features in type 1 diabetes. Every bit of the isolated RNA underwent reverse transcription, so sequencing read expressed TCRB transcripts. The protocol was immunoSEQ multiplex PCR, while the TCRdb copy is restricted to in-frame clones and leaves out a portion. There are hundreds of thousands of clones in the sample; 30% occur only once, and about 0.065% lies in the top ten. Specimen: naive CD4+ T cells from blood. The receptors come from a man younger than 30 in good health.

This clone was detected a few times. This sample also contains other DNA sequences that code for the same CDR3. The chain joins TRBV7-2 to TRBJ1-1, with D unresolved. The CDR3 extends over 13 amino acids. Germline loops: CDR1 SGHTA, CDR2 FQGNSA. V was trimmed by 0 bases and J by 1 base, leaving 3 bases between them. CDR3 protein: CASSLAENTEAFF. The DNA for the CDR3 is TGTGCCAGCAGCTTAGCGGAGAACACTGAAGCTTTCTTT.

This clone was observed a handful of times. The chain has TRBV30 and TRBJ2-5, with D possibly being TRBD1 (6 bases). There are 13 residues in the CDR3. Deletions cut 2 bases from V and 3 bases from J, with 10 bases between. Germline loops: CDR1 GTSNPN, CDR2 SVGIG (reference sequence). CDR3 loop: CAWSRGNKETQYF. Written as DNA, the CDR3 is TGTGCCTGGAGTAGGGGGAACAAAGAGACCCAGTACTTC. Full variable domain (remainder filled in from reference TRBV30 and TRBJ2-5): SQTIHQWPATLVQPVGSPLSLECTVEGTSNPNLYWYRQAAGRGLQLLFYSVGIGQISSEVPQNLSASRPQDRQFILSSKKLLLSDSGFYLCAWSRGNKETQYFGPGTRLLVL.

The chain carries TRBV6-1 and TRBJ2-7; D gene unclear. This CDR3 is built from 12 residues. CDR1 and CDR2 (germline): MNHNS, SASEGT. Between the trimmed V and J ends, which lost 7 bases and 1 base, there was a span of 8 bases. CDR3 in amino acids: CASTVRSYEQYF. The DNA for the CDR3 is TGTGCCAGCACGGTCAGGTCCTACGAGCAGTACTTC.

This clone was seen only a few times. The chain couples TRBV7-6 to TRBJ1-1, with no clear D. Germline V gene sequence: CDR1 SGHVS, CDR2 FNYEAQ. This CDR3 region has 17 residues. The V and J ends lost 0 bases and 0 bases respectively, with 14 bases between them. The CDR3 DNA is TGTGCCAGCAGCTTAGCTGCGCCCCTAACAGTGAACACTGAAGCTTTCTTT. Protein sequence: CASSLAAPLTVNTEAFF. Using reference TRBV7-6 and TRBJ1-1 for the parts outside the CDR3, the full variable domain is GAGVSQSPRYKVTKRGQDVALRCDPISGHVSLYWYRQALGQGPEFLTYFNYEAQQDKSGLPNDRFSAERPEGSISTLTIQRTEQRDSAMYRCASSLAAPLTVNTEAFFGQGTRLTVV.

The V call is TRBV15, the J call TRBJ1-4; the D is unclear. V gave up 1 base and J gave up 5 bases, with 20 bases separating them. The CDR3 runs to 18 residues. Per the germline V gene, CDR1 is LNHNV and CDR2 is YYDKDF (reference sequence). The CDR3 is CATSRAPQMVNPNEKLFF. The CDR3 nucleotides read TGTGCCACCAGCAGAGCGCCTCAGATGGTCAACCCCAATGAAAAACTGTTTTTT.

Only a few counts were recorded for this clone. The rearrangement links TRBV19 to TRBJ2-1; 7 nucleotides agree with TRBD1. Germline lookup yields CDR1 LNHDA and CDR2 SQIVND (reference sequence). V gave up 6 bases and J gave up 3 bases; unmatched junction bases: 5. CDR3 size: 14 residues. CDR3 nucleotides: TGTGCCAGTAGCCCCGACAGGGTCTACAATGAGCAGTTCTTC. This encodes CASSPDRVYNEQFF. The full variable domain, in which reference TRBV19 and TRBJ2-1 provide the parts outside the CDR3, is DGGITQSPKYLFRKEGQNVTLSCEQNLNHDAMYWYRQDPGQGLRLIYYSQIVNDFQKGDIAEGYSVSREKKESFPLTVTSAQKNPTAFYLCASSPDRVYNEQFFGPGTRLTVL.

With regard to this clone: The sample holds other DNA sequences that translate to the same CDR3. The rearrangement links TRBV30 to TRBJ2-7, with 7 bases lining up with TRBD1. Germline V lookup: CDR1 GTSNPN, CDR2 SVGIG (reference sequence). J gave up 3 bases and V 4 bases, and 0 bases lay outside the gene matches. This CDR3 comprises 11 residues. The CDR3 region is CAWTGGYEQYF. The CDR3 nucleotides read TGTGCCTGGACAGGGGGCTACGAGCAGTACTTC.

This clone was counted a few times. V gene TRBV7-9 combines with J gene TRBJ2-7; D gene ambiguous. Looked up from germline, CDR1 is SEHNR and CDR2 is FQNEAQ (reference sequence). The CDR3 extends over 12 amino acids. Deletions cut 5 bases from V and 6 bases from J, with 11 bases between. The DNA for the CDR3 is TGTGCCAGCAGCCCGAGCAAGGGCGAGCAGTACTTC. It specifies CASSPSKGEQYF.

This clone turned up a few times. The chain uses TRBV25-1 and TRBJ1-4, with a possible D match to TRBD1 (6 bases). Trimming stripped 6 bases from V and 7 bases from J, with 15 bases between. This CDR3 has 14 amino acids. The germline gives CDR1 MGHDK, CDR2 SYGVNS. CDR3 bases: TGTGCCAGCAGGCTACAGGGAGGAGGTGAAAAACTGTTTTTT. Protein sequence: CASRLQGGGEKLFF. Full variable domain (rest looked up from reference TRBV25-1 and TRBJ1-4): EADIYQTPRYLVIGTGKKITLECSQTMGHDKMYWYQQDPGMELHLIHYSYGVNSTEKGDLSSESTVSRIRTEHFPLTLESARPSHTSQYLCASRLQGGGEKLFFGSGTQLSVL.

This clone occurred a few times. V is TRBV9 and J is TRBJ2-1, with TRBD2 as a possible D gene (5 bases). This CDR3 comprises 16 residues. Germline values: CDR1 SGDLS, CDR2 YYNGEE. Trimming took 7 bases from V and 2 from J, leaving 19 bases between them. The CDR3 spells CASAPLTGFPYNEQFF. As DNA, the CDR3 is TGTGCCAGCGCCCCCCTTACGGGATTCCCCTACAATGAGCAGTTCTTC.

The chain employs TRBV7-3 and TRBJ2-5; D gene uncertain. V lost 3 bases, J lost 2 bases, and 10 bases lay in between. The CDR3 is 14 residues long. CDR1 is SGHTA, CDR2 FQGTGA, per germline. CDR3 sequence reads: CASSLDAQQETQYF. The CDR3 nucleotides are TGTGCCAGCAGCTTGGACGCCCAGCAAGAGACCCAGTACTTC.

This clone was counted a few times. This chain joins TRBV5-1 and TRBJ2-7; D is perhaps TRBD2 (5 bases). Trimming cost V 4 bases and J 3 bases, with 14 bases left between them. This CDR3 has 14 amino acids. Germline CDR1 reads SGHRS; CDR2 reads YFSETQ. In DNA form, the CDR3 reads TGCGCCAGCAGCGAAGCAGTGGGGAGCTACGAGCAGTACTTC. This translates into CASSEAVGSYEQYF.

The chain is built from TRBV4-1 and TRBJ2-3, with unresolved D. Looked up from germline, CDR1 is MGHRA and CDR2 is YSYEKL. The CDR3 is 16 amino acids. V was pared by 0 bases and J by 0 bases, with 10 bases between. The CDR3 region has the DNA TGCGCCAGCAGCCAAGAATTGTCCGTAAGCACAGATACGCAGTATTTT. Translating it yields CASSQELSVSTDTQYF.

This clone was observed a few times. The chain has TRBV6-5 and TRBJ2-3; D is unresolved. The CDR3 runs to 15 residues. Germline lookup yields CDR1 MNHEY and CDR2 SVGAGI. The V gene lost 6 bases and the J gene lost 0 bases, with 13 bases spanning the gap. The CDR3 is CASSRPGQSTDTQYF. DNA for the CDR3: TGTGCCAGCAGCCGTCCGGGTCAAAGCACAGATACGCAGTATTTT.

This clone was recorded a few times. This CDR3 reads CSAQRVTQYF. DNA of the CDR3: TGCAGTGCTCAAAGGGTGACCCAGTACTTC. The V call is TRBV20-1, the J call TRBJ2-5; D gene uncertain. Trimming stripped 5 bases from V and 7 bases from J, with 8 bases between. The CDR3 is 10 amino acids. CDR1 is DFQATT, CDR2 SNEGSKA, per germline (reference sequence).

The rearrangement joins TRBV29-1 to TRBJ1-5; D is perhaps TRBD1 (6 bases). The V end lost 6 bases, the J end lost 6 bases, and 15 bases lay between the germline ends. Germline CDR1 reads SQVTM; CDR2 reads ANQGSEA. The CDR3 runs 13 residues. The CDR3 sequence is CSVASGVGQPQHF. The CDR3 DNA reads as TGCAGCGTAGCGTCAGGGGTTGGTCAGCCCCAGCATTTT. The full variable domain, in which reference TRBV29-1 and TRBJ1-5 provide the parts outside the CDR3, is SAVISQKPSRDICQRGTSLTIQCQVDSQVTMMFWYRQQPGQSLTLIATANQGSEATYESGFVIDKFPISRPNLTFSTLTVSNMSPEDSSIYLCSVASGVGQPQHFGDGTRLSIL.

The V call is TRBV18, the J call TRBJ2-7; D remains ambiguous. This CDR3 is 15 amino acids long. Per germline, CDR1 KGHSH and CDR2 LQKENI. V was pared by 6 bases and J by 3 bases, with 18 bases between. For the CDR3, the DNA is TGTGCCAGCTCCTTAGTCGGTACCGCCGTCTACGAGCAGTACTTC. Translated: CASSLVGTAVYEQYF.

This rearrangement joins TRBV4-1 to TRBJ2-7; 9 bases map to TRBD1. The CDR3 is 15 residues long. The ends lost 1 base at V and 1 base at J; junction bases unmatched: 2. The germline V gene has CDR1 MGHRA and CDR2 YSYEKL. The CDR3 coding sequence is TGCGCCAGCAGCCAAGCCGGGACAGGGTCCTACGAGCAGTACTTC. It codes for CASSQAGTGSYEQYF.

In its sample, this clone was seen a few times. The rearrangement uses TRBV7-2 and TRBJ2-5; D is possibly TRBD1 (6 bases). Trimming cost V 3 bases and J 2 bases, with 13 bases left between them. This CDR3 spans 15 amino acids. Germline V gene data show CDR1 as SGHTA and CDR2 as FQGNSA. CDR3 DNA sequence: TGTGCCAGCAGCTTTAGAGGACAGAAGCAAGAGACCCAGTACTTC. Translated: CASSFRGQKQETQYF. Using reference TRBV7-2 and TRBJ2-5 for the parts outside the CDR3, the full variable domain is GAGVSQSPSNKVTEKGKDVELRCDPISGHTALYWYRQSLGQGLEFLIYFQGNSAPDKSGLPSDRFSAERTGGSVSTLTIQRTQQEDSAVYLCASSFRGQKQETQYFGPGTRLLVL.

Concerning this clone: Distinct nucleotide sequences in the sample also encode this CDR3. The V and J genes are TRBV10-3 and TRBJ2-1, with TRBD2 matching 11 bases. Germline CDR1 and CDR2: ENHRY and SYGVKD. J lost 8 bases, V lost 3 bases, and 3 bases had no gene match. There are 14 residues in the CDR3. CDR3 sequence: CAISELAGVYEQFF. DNA for the CDR3: TGTGCCATCAGTGAACTAGCGGGAGTCTATGAGCAGTTCTTC.

In its sample, this clone was seen a few times. The V gene is TRBV29-1, the J gene TRBJ2-1; 10 nucleotides agree with TRBD2. CDR1 SQVTM and CDR2 ANQGSEA come from the germline V gene. Trimming at V came to 3 bases and at J to 2 bases, leaving 10 bases not matched to a gene. CDR3 length: 17 amino acids. CDR3 DNA sequence: TGCAGCGTTGACCCTAGCGGGAGAGGGAGCCCCTACAATGAGCAGTTCTTC. It is translated as CSVDPSGRGSPYNEQFF.

The genes are TRBV25-1 and TRBJ2-7; D possibly corresponds to TRBD2 (6 bases). V lost 3 bases and J lost 2, with 11 bases in between. CDR3 length: 14 amino acids. Per germline, CDR1 MGHDK and CDR2 SYGVNS. CDR3 residues: CASSEGGRTYEQYF. Written as DNA, the CDR3 is TGTGCCAGCAGTGAGGGAGGACGGACCTACGAGCAGTACTTC.

The V gene is TRBV29-1, the J gene TRBJ2-1; 10 bases line up with TRBD1. The CDR3 contains 14 residues. J gave up 4 bases and V 8 bases, and 8 bases lay outside the gene matches. Germline V gene sequence: CDR1 SQVTM, CDR2 ANQGSEA. This chain's CDR3 is CSTSRDRGYNEQFF. In DNA form, the CDR3 reads TGCAGCACGTCCCGGGACAGGGGATACAATGAGCAGTTCTTC.

This clone was detected a few times. The rearrangement uses TRBV5-6 and TRBJ2-7; the D gene is possibly TRBD2 (5 bases). V was cut by 4 bases and J by 0 bases, with 11 bases left in between. The CDR3 loop spans 14 amino acids. CDR1 and CDR2 from the germline V gene are SGHDT and YYEEEE. CDR3 protein: CASSADWSSYEQYF. The DNA of the CDR3 is TGTGCCAGCAGCGCGGACTGGAGCTCCTACGAGCAGTACTTC.

This clone occurred a few times. The genes are TRBV4-3 and TRBJ2-1, with D perhaps matching TRBD2 (6 bases). V was trimmed by 0 bases and J by 1 base, leaving 16 bases between them. CDR1 is LGHNA, CDR2 YSLEER, per germline. The length of the CDR3 is 18 residues. The CDR3 spells CASSQDLRESGSYNEQFF. The DNA of the CDR3 is TGCGCCAGCAGCCAAGACCTTCGGGAGAGCGGTTCCTACAATGAGCAGTTCTTC.

This clone turned up a few times. One junction end does not reproduce the germline sequence, and a read error may be involved. The chain recombines TRBV28 with TRBJ2-6, with D maybe TRBD1 (5 bases). The germline CDR1 and CDR2 sequences are MDHEN and SYDVKM. The CDR3 loop spans 13 amino acids. The chain's CDR3 is CASSLTPAQGAIF. Written as DNA, the CDR3 is TGTGCCAGCAGTTTAACCCCCGCGCAGGGCGCTATTTTC. The whole variable domain, filled in from reference TRBV28 and TRBJ2-6, reads DVKVTQSSRYLVKRTGEKVFLECVQDMDHENMFWYRQDPGLGLRLIYFSYDVKMKEKGDIPEGYSVSREKKERFSLILESASTNQTSMYLCASSLTPAQGAIFGAGSRLTVL.

The CDR3 reads CAWSRVSGNTIYF. The CDR3 nucleotides are TGTGCCTGGAGCAGGGTCTCTGGAAACACCATATATTTT. This chain links TRBV30 with TRBJ1-3; TRBD1 might be the D (5 bases). Germline V gives CDR1 GTSNPN, CDR2 SVGIG (reference sequence). The CDR3 has 13 residues. The V end was cut by 3 bases, the J end by 0 bases, with 6 bases between.

The chain carries TRBV9 and TRBJ2-6; 7 bases are a match to TRBD1. The germline gives CDR1 SGDLS, CDR2 YYNGEE. The junction had 2 bases not matched to a gene; V was cut back by 3 bases and J by 2 bases. There are 15 residues in the CDR3. CDR3 amino acids: CASSADRAGANVLTF. In DNA, the CDR3 is TGTGCCAGCAGCGCAGACAGGGCTGGGGCCAACGTCCTGACTTTC.

The chain joins TRBV6-1 to TRBJ2-4; perhaps TRBD2 as D (5 bases). Germline V CDR1 and CDR2: MNHNS, SASEGT. The CDR3 has 15 amino acids. Trimming removed 2 bases at V and 5 bases at J, with 13 bases between. CDR3 region: CASSEWRNSQNIQYF. Here the CDR3 DNA reads TGTGCCAGCAGTGAATGGAGGAACAGCCAAAACATTCAGTACTTC.

This clone has more than one count but fewer than ten. V gene TRBV7-9 combines with J gene TRBJ2-1; D remains ambiguous. Germline V gives CDR1 SEHNR, CDR2 FQNEAQ (reference sequence). The CDR3 length is 16 residues. Trimming left V 5 bases short and J 0 bases short, with 14 bases between. CDR3 nucleotides: TGTGCCAGCAGCCAAGGGCCACCTATCTCCTACAATGAGCAGTTCTTC. Amino acid sequence: CASSQGPPISYNEQFF.

The J gene is TRBJ2-5, the V gene TRBV29-1; D possibly uses TRBD1 or TRBD2 (5 bases each). Germline CDR1 reads SQVTM; CDR2 reads ANQGSEA. The CDR3 length is 17 residues. V lost 7 bases, J lost 0 bases, and 24 bases lay in between. The CDR3 DNA reads TGCAGCGGCGTGAAGATGTTATCCAGGGAGTACCAAGAGACCCAGTACTTC. It encodes CSGVKMLSREYQETQYF. The full variable domain, in which reference TRBV29-1 and TRBJ2-5 provide the parts outside the CDR3, is SAVISQKPSRDICQRGTSLTIQCQVDSQVTMMFWYRQQPGQSLTLIATANQGSEATYESGFVIDKFPISRPNLTFSTLTVSNMSPEDSSIYLCSGVKMLSREYQETQYFGPGTRLLVL.

The V and J genes are TRBV2 and TRBJ2-1, with no clear D. Deletions cut 4 bases from V and 7 bases from J, with 11 bases between. Germline loops: CDR1 SNHLY, CDR2 FYNNEI. This CDR3 spans 13 amino acids. CDR3 residues: CASSVYPRNEQFF. The CDR3 bases are TGTGCCAGCAGTGTTTATCCAAGGAATGAGCAGTTCTTC. The whole variable domain, filled in from reference TRBV2 and TRBJ2-1, reads EPEVTQTPSHQVTQMGQEVILRCVPISNHLYFYWYRQILGQKVEFLVSFYNNEISEKSEIFDDQFSVERPDGSNFTLKIRSTKLEDSAMYFCASSVYPRNEQFFGPGTRLTVL.